A single sample is the source of the 25 T cell receptor beta chains below, sequenced in a study of T cells in Graves' hyperthyroidism and ophthalmopathy. Amplification of TCR beta CDR3 regions was performed using RNA transcripts as template. HTBI primers were employed in a first-round RT-PCR of the TCR CDR3. MiXCR, run by TCRdb on the multiplex PCR reads, gives a single entry per CDR3 protein. The repertoire includes fewer than 350,000 distinct CDR3 sequences, approximately 15% of them detected once, and less than 8% sits in the top ten. The material sequenced was blood. These receptors were obtained from a woman aged 35 to 49 with Graves' hyperthyroidism.

At least ten counts were recorded for this clonotype. The chain carries TRBV2 and TRBJ2-1; TRBD1 is a possible D gene (5 bases). Germline CDR1 SNHLY, CDR2 FYNNEI. The CDR3 is made up of 13 amino acids. V was cut by 6 bases and J by 7 bases, with 13 bases left in between. CDR3 amino acids: CASRYSGLNEQFF. As DNA, the CDR3 is TGTGCCAGCAGGTACTCAGGGTTGAATGAGCAGTTCTTC.

This rearrangement joins TRBV6-2 or TRBV6-3 to TRBJ1-2; D remains ambiguous. The CDR3 is 11 amino acids. Trimming took 6 bases from V and 4 from J, leaving 6 bases between them. Germline CDR1 is MNHEY and CDR2 is SVGEGT. Written as DNA, the CDR3 is TGTGCCAGCAGGGATCCCTATGGCTACACCTTC. It encodes CASRDPYGYTF.

This clonotype was detected ten times or more. The V and J genes are TRBV12-3 or TRBV12-4 and TRBJ1-1; a weak D match, TRBD1 (5 bases). The CDR3 totals 12 residues. The V and J ends lost 6 bases and 11 bases respectively, with 16 bases between them. The CDR3: CASSRAGWGAFF. CDR3 coding DNA: TGTGCCAGCAGCCGCGCTGGGTGGGGGGCTTTCTTT.

In its sample, this clonotype was seen many times. The chain is built from TRBV11-2 and TRBJ1-3; the D is unclear. The V and J ends lost 5 bases and 6 bases respectively, with 5 bases between them. Germline V CDR1 and CDR2: SGHAT, FQNNGV. This CDR3 comprises 11 residues. CDR3 DNA sequence: TGTGCCAGCAGCGTTTCAAACACCATATATTTT. The encoded protein is CASSVSNTIYF.

Points on this clonotype: The junction and the germline gene differ at one end; a read error may be behind it. The V call is TRBV4-2, the J call TRBJ2-3; 8 nucleotides line up with TRBD2. This CDR3 comprises 15 residues. Germline V lookup: CDR1 LGHNA, CDR2 YNFKEQ. The CDR3 reads CASGTPSGRTDAQYF. CDR3 DNA sequence: TGTGCCAGCGGCACTCCTAGCGGGCGCACAGATGCGCAGTATTTT.

There are many counts of this clonotype. The V and J genes are TRBV12-3 or TRBV12-4 and TRBJ1-1; no clear D. V gave up 3 bases and J gave up 6 bases, with 8 bases separating them. The CDR3 runs to 12 residues. CDR3 in DNA: TGTGCCAGCAGTTTGTGGGATTCTGAAGCTTTCTTT. Amino acids: CASSLWDSEAFF.

This clonotype has at least ten counts. The chain recombines TRBV10-3 with TRBJ2-7; D unresolved. The CDR3 covers 14 residues. Trimming left V 2 bases short and J 2 bases short, with 10 bases between. The germline gives CDR1 ENHRY, CDR2 SYGVKD. CDR3 nucleotides: TGTGCCATCAGTGAGAGAAGTGTTACCTACGAGCAGTACTTC. Its translation is CAISERSVTYEQYF.

This clonotype was detected many times. This chain links TRBV20-1 with TRBJ2-5, with TRBD2 matching 13 bases. CDR1 DFQATT and CDR2 SNEGSKA come from the germline V gene (reference sequence). This CDR3 has 14 residues. V dropped 6 bases and J dropped 2; count of bases not matched to a gene: 3. The CDR3 loop reads CSATTSGRQETQYF. DNA for the CDR3: TGCAGTGCAACGACTAGCGGGAGGCAAGAGACCCAGTACTTC.

The chain is built from TRBV2 and TRBJ2-3, with a possible D match to TRBD1 (6 bases). Trimming left V 4 bases short and J 4 bases short, with 12 bases between. Germline CDR1 SNHLY, CDR2 FYNNEI. This CDR3 is built from 14 residues. The CDR3 bases are TGTGCCAGCAGTGTACGGAAGGGGGCAGATACGCAGTATTTT. Its translation is CASSVRKGADTQYF.

The chain carries TRBV5-1 and TRBJ1-6, with 7 bases lining up with TRBD1. Germline assignment: CDR1 SGHRS and CDR2 YFSETQ. CDR3 size: 14 residues. V shed 0 bases and J 9 bases; nucleotides not matched to a gene: 3. DNA of the CDR3: TGCGCCAGCAGCTTGGAGGGGGCTGGTTCACCCCTCCACTTT. Its protein is CASSLEGAGSPLHF.

This clonotype appeared many times. V and J are TRBV12-3 or TRBV12-4 and TRBJ1-1, with D unresolved. The CDR3 contains 13 residues. V lost 1 base and J lost 0, with 3 bases in between. CDR3 in DNA: TGTGCCAGCAGTTTAGTCTTGAACACTGAAGCTTTCTTT. As protein: CASSLVLNTEAFF.

The table lists this clonotype with many counts. The genes are TRBV11-2 and TRBJ2-3, with D perhaps TRBD1 (6 bases). The germline CDR1 and CDR2 sequences are SGHAT and FQNNGV. The CDR3 spans 16 residues. With 2 bases removed from V and 3 bases from J, the gap between germline ends came to 15 bases. CDR3 loop: CASSLSQGSITDTQYF. CDR3 bases: TGTGCCAGCAGCTTATCGCAGGGGTCAATTACAGATACGCAGTATTTT.

This clonotype occurred many times. The J gene is TRBJ2-1, the V gene TRBV7-9; D may be TRBD1 (6 bases). Germline CDR1 SEHNR, CDR2 FQNEAQ (reference sequence). This CDR3 spans 15 amino acids. V was cut by 5 bases and J by 0 bases, with 11 bases left in between. CDR3 loop: CASSNTGSSYNEQFF. In DNA form, the CDR3 reads TGTGCCAGCAGCAACACAGGGAGCTCCTACAATGAGCAGTTCTTC.

This clonotype came up many times. The V call is TRBV2, the J call TRBJ2-3; no definite D call. V was shortened by 1 base and J by 6 bases, with 11 bases between the two germline ends. CDR3 length equals 14 residues. Germline V gene lookup returns CDR1 SNHLY and CDR2 FYNNEI. The CDR3 protein is CASSEGAGLDTQYF. CDR3 sequence (DNA): TGTGCCAGCAGTGAAGGGGCAGGCCTCGATACGCAGTATTTT.

This clonotype was seen only a few times. This rearrangement joins TRBV24-1 to TRBJ1-1; 8 positions agree with TRBD1. Germline values: CDR1 KGHDR, CDR2 SFDVKD. CDR3 length equals 17 residues. Germline trimming cut 2 bases from V and 1 base from J; bases unmatched to any gene: 8. In nucleotides, the CDR3 is TGTGCCACCAGTGATTCCGCAGGGGGCGACGGGAACACTGAAGCTTTCTTT. Translating it yields CATSDSAGGDGNTEAFF.

This clonotype was detected many times. The gene calls are TRBV12-3 or TRBV12-4 and TRBJ1-4; D is perhaps TRBD1 (5 bases). With 6 bases removed from V and 8 bases from J, the gap between germline ends came to 16 bases. This CDR3 has 14 residues. CDR3 amino acids: CASRTGLKEEKLFF. CDR3 in DNA: TGTGCCAGCAGGACGGGACTGAAGGAAGAAAAACTGTTTTTT.

The chain carries TRBV6-2 or TRBV6-3 and TRBJ1-1, with D tentatively TRBD1 (5 bases). Deletions cut 4 bases from V and 1 base from J, with 13 bases between. CDR1 is MNHEY, CDR2 SVGEGT, per germline. There are 15 residues in the CDR3. CDR3 DNA sequence: TGTGCCAGCAGTTCCTCGGGACGGTCGAACACTGAAGCTTTCTTT. Translation gives CASSSSGRSNTEAFF.

The table lists this clonotype with a few counts. The chain recombines TRBV7-2 with TRBJ2-3; 14 bases align to TRBD2. The trim removed 3 bases at V and 5 bases at J, leaving 4 bases unmatched. The CDR3 loop spans 16 amino acids. Looked up from germline, CDR1 is SGHTA and CDR2 is FQGNSA. DNA for the CDR3: TGTGCCAGCAGCTTCACCGGGACTAGCGGGAGAGATACGCAGTATTTT. Encoded protein: CASSFTGTSGRDTQYF.

This clonotype was counted ten times or more. J is TRBJ2-1 and V is TRBV29-1, with unresolved D. V lost 4 bases and J 3 bases, leaving 10 bases between the germline ends. Germline V gives CDR1 SQVTM, CDR2 ANQGSEA. This CDR3 contains 13 residues. The CDR3 sequence is CSVGFRSYNEQFF. CDR3 sequence (DNA): TGCAGCGTTGGATTTAGGAGCTACAATGAGCAGTTCTTC.

This clonotype showed up many times. The J gene is TRBJ1-6, the V gene TRBV20-1; the D gene is possibly TRBD1 (5 bases). With 3 bases removed from V and 4 bases from J, the gap between germline ends came to 7 bases. The CDR3 is 13 amino acids. CDR1 and CDR2 from the germline V gene are DFQATT and SNEGSKA (reference sequence). Here the CDR3 DNA reads TGCAGTGCTAGGGGACCATATAATTCACCCCTCCACTTT. Encoded protein: CSARGPYNSPLHF.

This clonotype came up a few times. The chain links TRBV5-1 to TRBJ1-5; D possibly corresponds to TRBD1 (6 bases). This CDR3 has 17 amino acids. Germline CDR1 SGHRS, CDR2 YFSETQ. Trimming removed 4 bases at V and 1 base at J, with 18 bases between. The CDR3: CASSPGVGASSNQPQHF. The CDR3 DNA sequence: TGCGCCAGCAGCCCCGGCGTGGGGGCGAGCAGCAATCAGCCCCAGCATTTT.

This clonotype occurred a few times. The chain links TRBV18 to TRBJ2-7, with 9 bases identical to TRBD2. This CDR3 has 15 amino acids. Germline V gives CDR1 KGHSH, CDR2 LQKENI. J lost 5 bases, V lost 0 bases, and 5 bases had no gene match. The chain's CDR3 is CASSPPAGGPNEQYF. CDR3 DNA: TGTGCCAGCTCACCACCGGCGGGAGGGCCCAACGAGCAGTACTTC.

The table lists this clonotype with many counts. This chain links TRBV28 with TRBJ1-6; 9 nucleotides agree with TRBD1. Germline CDR1 reads MDHEN; CDR2 reads SYDVKM. The CDR3 has 14 residues. After removal of 6 bases from V and 8 bases from J, the junction contained 5 bases not matched to a gene. The CDR3: CASSPGQGYSPLHF. The CDR3 region has the DNA TGTGCCAGCAGCCCGGGACAGGGTTATTCACCCCTCCACTTT.

This clonotype has more than one count but fewer than ten. The J gene is TRBJ2-1, the V gene TRBV19; a weak D match, TRBD1 (5 bases). The CDR3 loop spans 15 amino acids. Germline-derived CDR1 and CDR2 are LNHDA and SQIVND (reference sequence). V shed 1 base and J shed 0 bases, with 7 bases lying between them. The CDR3 loop reads CASSIVDSSYNEQFF. CDR3 in DNA: TGTGCCAGTAGTATAGTTGACAGCTCCTACAATGAGCAGTTCTTC.

There are many counts of this clonotype. The rearrangement uses TRBV7-9 and TRBJ2-7, with 11 positions matching TRBD1. Per germline, CDR1 SEHNR and CDR2 FQNEAQ (reference sequence). J was trimmed by 1 base and V by 4 bases; bases with no gene match: 3. This CDR3 contains 15 residues. CDR3 in DNA: TGTGCCAGCAGCTCCGGGACAGGGGGATCCTACGAGCAGTACTTC. Translation: CASSSGTGGSYEQYF.